These 8 T cell receptor beta chains originate from one sample sequenced in a study of PD-L1 blockade in urothelial cancer (dated by TCRdb to about 2017). The library came from the immunoSEQ multiplex PCR assay. TCRdb obtained this table from immuneACCESS and retained in-frame rearrangements with V and J assigned. These tables miss some clones; where compared with another copy, unresolved V genes account for less than half of the shortfall, and the remainder is unexplained. This sample is represented by some 79,000 clones; 82% of them were singletons. More than 9% of the sample rests with the top ten. Source: PBMCs, taken around atezolizumab (anti-PD-L1) treatment. These receptors came from a man between 65 and 80 years old with urothelial cancer.

This clone was counted a single time. The chain links TRBV11-2 to TRBJ1-1; D remains unclear. Germline V lookup: CDR1 SGHAT, CDR2 FQNNGV. The germline V and J ends were trimmed by 3 bases and 1 base, with 9 bases remaining between them. The CDR3 length is 14 residues. The CDR3 spells CASSLSGGNTEAFF. In DNA form, the CDR3 reads TGTGCCAGCAGCTTGTCCGGAGGGAACACTGAAGCTTTCTTT.

This chain uses TRBV7-9 with TRBJ2-2; 10 bases are shared with TRBD1. The CDR3 extends over 16 amino acids. With 4 bases clipped from V and 7 bases from J, the junction kept 9 bases outside the gene matches. Germline CDR1 reads SEHNR; CDR2 reads FQNEAQ (reference sequence). The CDR3: CASSSQGQGKSGELFF. DNA of the CDR3: TGTGCCAGCAGCTCCCAGGGACAGGGGAAGAGCGGGGAGCTGTTTTTT.

This chain uses TRBV6-1 with TRBJ1-2; D gene ambiguous. The germline V and J ends were trimmed by 8 bases and 8 bases, with 15 bases remaining between them. The germline CDR1 and CDR2 sequences are MNHNS and SASEGT. The CDR3 sequence is 12 residues long. Here the CDR3 reads CASGLPGRGYTF. DNA for the CDR3: TGTGCCAGCGGACTCCCGGGCCGCGGCTACACCTTC.

The rearrangement joins TRBV6-1 to TRBJ1-2; perhaps TRBD1 as D (5 bases). With 6 bases removed from V and 7 bases from J, the gap between germline ends came to 15 bases. Germline V lookup: CDR1 MNHNS, CDR2 SASEGT. CDR3 size: 13 residues. The DNA of the CDR3 is TGTGCCAGCAGGGAGGGAGGGGACGGTGGCTACACCTTC. The encoded protein is CASREGGDGGYTF.

There are a few counts of this clone. J is TRBJ2-7 and V is TRBV7-9; 7 nucleotides align to TRBD2. CDR1 is SEHNR and CDR2 is FQNEAQ in the germline V gene (reference sequence). This CDR3 comprises 15 residues. V lost 4 bases to trimming and J lost 3 bases; unmatched junction nucleotides: 9. CDR3 bases: TGTGCCAGCAGCTCCACTCGCGGGAGCTACTACGAGCAGTACTTC. This codes for CASSSTRGSYYEQYF.

This rearrangement joins TRBV7-8 to TRBJ2-1; 9 bases map to TRBD2. This CDR3 has 15 amino acids. The V and J ends lost 3 bases and 0 bases, in that order; junction bases with no gene match: 0. CDR1 SGHVS and CDR2 FQNEAQ come from the germline V gene. CDR3 amino acids: CASSFSGGSYNEQFF. DNA of the CDR3: TGTGCCAGCAGCTTTAGCGGGGGCTCCTACAATGAGCAGTTCTTC.

The V and J genes are TRBV4-1 and TRBJ1-2; unclear D gene. Trimming pared 2 bases from V and 3 bases from J, leaving 13 bases between. Germline V gene sequence: CDR1 MGHRA, CDR2 YSYEKL. The CDR3 length is 15 residues. The CDR3 is CASSQSPGVDYGYTF. The CDR3 coding sequence is TGCGCCAGCAGCCAAAGCCCCGGGGTGGACTATGGCTACACCTTC.

This clone was observed many times. Other nucleotide sequences in the sample specify the same CDR3. The chain combines TRBV7-9 with TRBJ2-5, with TRBD1 matching 8 bases. The CDR3 extends over 15 amino acids. V trimming: 0 bases; J trimming: 3 bases; junction bases outside the gene matches: 3. In germline, CDR1 is SEHNR, CDR2 FQNEAQ (reference sequence). CDR3 bases: TGTGCCAGCAGCTTAGCATCAGGGGGCGAAGAGACCCAGTACTTC. It encodes CASSLASGGEETQYF.